One sample yielded the 27 T cell receptor beta chains listed below, sequenced in a study of cytomegalovirus exposure and HLA in healthy donors (dated by TCRdb to 2016 to 2017). The method was the immunoSEQ multiplex PCR assay. For the multiplex PCR, a mixture combining 60 forward primers for TCR Vbeta segments and 13 reverse primers for TCR Jbeta segments was used. In its TCRdb copy, this immuneACCESS table keeps in-frame sequences only and misses some clones. Where compared with another copy, unresolved V genes explain less than half of these, and the others have no known cause. Recorded for this sample are 150,000 to 200,000 clones; 65% to 85% of them occurred a single time. The ten biggest clones cover about 1.7% of the sample. The sequenced sample was PBMCs. Every receptor here comes from a man aged 18 to 35 in good health and CMV-seronegative.

The V and J genes are TRBV28 and TRBJ1-3; D unclear. The germline gives CDR1 MDHEN, CDR2 SYDVKM. This CDR3 contains 12 residues. V lost 7 bases to trimming and J lost 8 bases, with 12 bases between them. CDR3 in DNA: TGTGCCAGCATCCAGGCCCCAGACACCATATATTTT. This gives the protein CASIQAPDTIYF.

A remark on this clone: A junction boundary mismatches the germline segment, possibly from a read error. The J gene is TRBJ2-7, the V gene TRBV7-7, with D maybe TRBD1 (5 bases). The CDR3 is 14 residues long. In germline, CDR1 is SSHAT, CDR2 FNYEAQ (reference sequence). The DNA of the CDR3 is TGTGCTAGCAGCCCCGACAGTGGGCCCTACGAGCAGTACTTC. It specifies CASSPDSGPYEQYF.

The chain uses TRBV9 and TRBJ2-1, with D perhaps TRBD1 (5 bases). Germline CDR1 is SGDLS and CDR2 is YYNGEE. The CDR3 totals 15 residues. Between the trimmed V and J ends, which lost 7 bases and 1 base, there was a span of 15 bases. The CDR3 coding sequence is TGTGCCAGCTCCTCACTCCAGGGTTCCTACAATGAGCAGTTCTTC. Encoded protein: CASSSLQGSYNEQFF.

V is TRBV13 and J is TRBJ2-7; a possible D gene is TRBD1 (5 bases). The germline V gene has CDR1 PRHDT and CDR2 FYEKMQ (reference sequence). V was pared by 4 bases and J by 1 base, with 17 bases between. The length of the CDR3 is 16 residues. This CDR3 is CASSSLGLKASYEQYF. CDR3 DNA: TGTGCCAGCAGCTCCTTGGGGCTGAAAGCTTCCTACGAGCAGTACTTC.

The table lists this clone with a few counts. This chain uses TRBV28 with TRBJ2-3, with D perhaps matching TRBD2 (5 bases). Germline CDR1 is MDHEN and CDR2 is SYDVKM. This CDR3 is 14 amino acids long. Trimming took 5 bases from V and 3 from J, leaving 12 bases between them. The CDR3 region is CASSPPPGTDTQYF. In nucleotides, the CDR3 is TGTGCCAGCAGTCCCCCCCCGGGGACAGATACGCAGTATTTT.

This clone was recorded only once. The chain joins TRBV11-2 to TRBJ1-1; D is unclear. Germline V gene sequence: CDR1 SGHAT, CDR2 FQNNGV. Trimming stripped 1 base from V and 4 bases from J, with 10 bases between. CDR3 size: 14 residues. CDR3 coding DNA: TGTGCCAGCAGCTTAGCAACTTCGGGCACTGAAGCTTTCTTT. Translated: CASSLATSGTEAFF.

V and J are TRBV27 and TRBJ2-5; D not certain. V dropped 3 bases and J dropped 5 bases, with 7 bases sitting between them. The germline V gene has CDR1 MNHEY and CDR2 SMNVEV (reference sequence). The CDR3 covers 12 residues. CDR3 protein: CASSFSRETQYF. The CDR3 coding sequence is TGTGCCAGCAGTTTTTCACGGGAGACCCAGTACTTC.

The V and J genes are TRBV10-3 and TRBJ2-2; TRBD2 aligns across 9 bases. From germline, CDR1 is ENHRY and CDR2 SYGVKD. V gave up 8 bases and J gave up 0 bases; unmatched junction bases: 4. This CDR3 spans 15 amino acids. CDR3 sequence: CAIRLAGANTGELFF. DNA for the CDR3: TGTGCCATCCGATTAGCGGGGGCGAACACCGGGGAGCTGTTTTTT.

This clone showed up just once. The rearrangement joins TRBV6-1 to TRBJ2-4, with a weak D call TRBD1 (6 bases). The length of the CDR3 is 16 residues. The V gene's germline CDR1 is MNHNS and CDR2 SASEGT. The germline V and J ends were trimmed by 4 bases and 0 bases, with 13 bases remaining between them. The CDR3 nucleotides are TGTGCCAGCAGTGGAATAAACAGGGAAGCCAAAAACATTCAGTACTTC. Residues: CASSGINREAKNIQYF.

In this sample, this clone turned up a few times. The J gene is TRBJ2-1, the V gene TRBV7-9; 12 positions match TRBD2. The CDR3 loop spans 16 amino acids. The J segment lost 4 bases and the V segment lost 4 bases, leaving 5 bases of the junction unmatched. CDR1 and CDR2 from the germline V gene are SEHNR and FQNEAQ (reference sequence). CDR3 protein: CASSSPGLAGYNEQFF. The CDR3 DNA is TGTGCCAGCAGCTCCCCCGGACTAGCGGGATACAATGAGCAGTTCTTC. The full variable domain, with the rest looked up from reference TRBV7-9 and TRBJ2-1, is DTGVSQNPRHKITKRGQNVTFRCDPISEHNRLYWYRQTLGQGPEFLTYFQNEAQLEKSRLLSDRFSAERPKGSFSTLEIQRTEQGDSAMYLCASSSPGLAGYNEQFFGPGTRLTVL.

The chain has TRBV9 and TRBJ2-2; perhaps TRBD2 as D (6 bases). The CDR3 is 15 amino acids. The germline CDR1 and CDR2 sequences are SGDLS and YYNGEE. The V end was cut by 4 bases, the J end by 3 bases, with 13 bases between. The CDR3 sequence is CASSPASAYTGELFF. The DNA of the CDR3 is TGTGCCAGCAGCCCTGCTAGCGCGTACACCGGGGAGCTGTTTTTT.

CDR3 region: CASSVLDRVAGETQYF. The CDR3 DNA sequence: TGTGCCAGCAGTGTACTCGATCGGGTTGCGGGAGAGACCCAGTACTTC. The chain links TRBV6-1 to TRBJ2-5, with TRBD2 as a possible D gene (5 bases). V was trimmed by 4 bases and J by 4 bases, leaving 19 bases between them. Germline V gene data show CDR1 as MNHNS and CDR2 as SASEGT. This CDR3 spans 16 amino acids.

This clone showed up just a few times. The J gene is TRBJ2-5, the V gene TRBV14, with TRBD1 matching over 9 bases. In germline, CDR1 is SGHDN, CDR2 FVKESK. This CDR3 has 16 residues. V was pared by 4 bases and J by 3 bases, with 9 bases of the junction left unmatched. CDR3 region: CASSLDRGWSEETQYF. The DNA for the CDR3 is TGTGCCAGCAGCCTGGACAGGGGTTGGTCGGAAGAGACCCAGTACTTC.

This chain connects TRBV5-4 to TRBJ2-2; weak D call: TRBD2 (6 bases). With 0 bases removed from V and 0 bases from J, the gap between germline ends came to 9 bases. The CDR3 length is 16 residues. The germline V gene has CDR1 SGHNT and CDR2 YYREEE (reference sequence). CDR3 region: CASSLGGGTNTGELFF. In DNA, the CDR3 is TGTGCCAGCAGCTTGGGAGGAGGGACGAACACCGGGGAGCTGTTTTTT.

The rearrangement links TRBV11-3 to TRBJ2-3; TRBD2 agrees at 8 bases. V trimming: 5 bases; J trimming: 5 bases; junction bases outside the gene matches: 12. Germline loops: CDR1 SGHNT, CDR2 YENEEA. This CDR3 spans 16 amino acids. For the CDR3, the DNA is TGTGCCAGCAGCCCCGGAGGAGCGGGGGCGGGAGATACGCAGTATTTT. Its protein is CASSPGGAGAGDTQYF.

This clone appeared once. The V call is TRBV11-2, the J call TRBJ2-6; 11 bases agree with TRBD1. Germline V gene data show CDR1 as SGHAT and CDR2 as FQNNGV. CDR3 size: 17 residues. Unmatched junction bases numbered 5, after V lost 5 bases and J lost 2 bases. The CDR3 loop is CASSPGQGAAGANVLTF. The CDR3 coding sequence is TGTGCCAGCAGCCCCGGACAGGGGGCGGCTGGGGCCAACGTCCTGACTTTC.

This sequence joins TRBV11-2 and TRBJ1-5, with D uncertain. CDR1 is SGHAT and CDR2 is FQNNGV in the germline V gene. The CDR3 has 14 residues. V lost 1 base, J lost 4 bases, and 8 bases lay in between. CDR3 loop: CASSLGPGNQPQHF. CDR3 coding DNA: TGTGCCAGCAGCTTAGGTCCGGGGAATCAGCCCCAGCATTTT.

The chain uses TRBV5-4 and TRBJ1-2, with 7 bases fitting TRBD1. Germline-derived CDR1 and CDR2 are SGHNT and YYREEE (reference sequence). The CDR3 has 18 residues. Trimming removed 4 bases from V and 4 bases from J; junction bases left unmatched: 19. Here the CDR3 DNA reads TGTGCCAGCAGCCATCGGGGACAGAAAATAACTCTAGGCTATGGCTACACCTTC. This gives the protein CASSHRGQKITLGYGYTF.

The CDR3 nucleotides read TGTGCCAGCAAAGCAGGGATCGGTTACGAGCAGTACTTC. Translating it yields CASKAGIGYEQYF. V and J are TRBV28 and TRBJ2-7, with D tentatively TRBD1 (5 bases). Germline CDR1 and CDR2: MDHEN and SYDVKM. The ends were cut back, 7 bases at V and 4 bases at J, with 14 bases in the middle. There are 13 residues in the CDR3.

This clone was seen only once. This sequence joins TRBV27 and TRBJ1-5, with D possibly TRBD1 on 6 matching bases. Deletions cut 5 bases from V and 0 bases from J, with 14 bases between. The CDR3 has 16 amino acids. Per germline, CDR1 MNHEY and CDR2 SMNVEV (reference sequence). The DNA for the CDR3 is TGTGCCAGCAGTCCCTCCACAGGGTATAGCAATCAGCCCCAGCATTTT. It translates to CASSPSTGYSNQPQHF.

This clone was seen a few times. The chain uses TRBV4-3 and TRBJ2-7; D perhaps matches TRBD1 (6 bases). This CDR3 comprises 15 residues. V was clipped by 0 bases and J by 4 bases, with 13 bases between them. The germline CDR1 and CDR2 sequences are LGHNA and YSLEER. The chain's CDR3 is CASSQDTGSSYEQYF. The CDR3 DNA sequence: TGCGCCAGCAGCCAAGACACAGGGTCCTCGTACGAGCAGTACTTC.

The genes are TRBV5-1 and TRBJ1-3; D ambiguous. V was clipped by 0 bases and J by 1 base, with 5 bases between them. Germline CDR1 is SGHRS and CDR2 is YFSETQ. The CDR3 is 14 amino acids. CDR3 coding DNA: TGCGCCAGCAGCTTGGGTTATTCTGGAAACACCATATATTTT. As protein: CASSLGYSGNTIYF.

The gene calls are TRBV5-1 and TRBJ2-5; D gene unclear. With 5 bases removed from V and 2 bases from J, the gap between germline ends came to 4 bases. The CDR3 loop spans 11 amino acids. Germline V lookup: CDR1 SGHRS, CDR2 YFSETQ. The CDR3: CASSLQETQYF. The DNA of the CDR3 is TGCGCCAGCAGTCTTCAAGAGACCCAGTACTTC.

The chain couples TRBV11-2 to TRBJ2-7; D is uncertain. The germline V and J ends were trimmed by 5 bases and 7 bases, with 12 bases remaining between them. CDR3 size: 12 residues. Germline-derived CDR1 and CDR2 are SGHAT and FQNNGV. The CDR3 DNA sequence: TGTGCCAGCAGCATACCGTACGGGGAGCAGTACTTC. This codes for CASSIPYGEQYF.

The gene calls are TRBV18 and TRBJ2-5; 8 nucleotides line up with TRBD1. This CDR3 is 14 amino acids long. With 3 bases clipped from V and 1 base from J, the junction kept 1 base outside the gene matches. The V gene's germline CDR1 is KGHSH and CDR2 LQKENI. CDR3 amino acids: CASSPDRAQETQYF. The CDR3 DNA follows: TGTGCCAGCTCACCGGACAGGGCCCAAGAGACCCAGTACTTC.

The chain employs TRBV15 and TRBJ1-6; TRBD1 might be the D (6 bases). V was clipped by 5 bases and J by 9 bases, with 17 bases between them. The CDR3 has 15 residues. Germline assignment: CDR1 LNHNV and CDR2 YYDKDF (reference sequence). CDR3 nucleotides: TGTGCCACCAGCGTAAACTTACAGGGAATTTCACCCCTCCACTTT. It codes for CATSVNLQGISPLHF.

This chain links TRBV28 with TRBJ2-7, with 9 bases that match TRBD2. The CDR3 is made up of 14 amino acids. Trimming took 5 bases from V and 2 from J; bases not matched to a gene: 4. In germline, CDR1 is MDHEN, CDR2 SYDVKM. The CDR3 protein is CASSRAGGTYEQYF. CDR3 nucleotide sequence: TGTGCCAGCAGTCGGGCGGGAGGGACCTACGAGCAGTACTTC.